These 8 T cell receptor beta chains share one sample of origin, sequenced in a study of shared clonotypes between healthy human individuals (dated by TCRdb to 2018 to 2020). Library construction relied on the immunoSEQ multiplex PCR assay. The clones in this table, taken by TCRdb from immuneACCESS, are in-frame only. Not every clone is retained; where verified, under half of the shortfall comes from an unresolved V gene, and the cause of the rest is unknown. The table for this sample lists about 2.2 million clones; around 93% of them were counted only once. The top ten hold more than 1.5% of the sample. CD8 naive samples were obtained by positive selection for CCR7 among CD45RO-negative cells, yielding a CD45RA+CCR7+ population from which TemRA cells were excluded. Sequencing was carried out using naive CD8+ T cells from PBMCs. The intended sense of this specimen's cell subset or site label: CD45RA+CCR7+. Receptor source: a man aged 18 to 30 in good health. Some clones in this sample may be carry-over from other donors' samples.

The chain links TRBV28 to TRBJ2-4; no definite D call. V was cut by 3 bases and J by 4 bases, with 16 bases left in between. This CDR3 is built from 16 residues. CDR1 is MDHEN, CDR2 SYDVKM, per germline. The CDR3 is CASSFGVRFAKNIQYF. CDR3 DNA: TGTGCCAGCAGTTTCGGAGTCCGATTTGCGAAAAACATTCAGTACTTC.

With respect to this clone: Additional DNA sequences in this sample encode the identical CDR3. V is TRBV27 and J is TRBJ1-2, with D tentatively TRBD1 (5 bases). The length of the CDR3 is 13 residues. The V and J ends lost 2 bases and 2 bases respectively, with 6 bases between them. Germline lookup yields CDR1 MNHEY and CDR2 SMNVEV (reference sequence). In nucleotides, the CDR3 is TGTGCCAGCAGTTTAACAGGCAACTATGGCTACACCTTC. This sequence encodes CASSLTGNYGYTF.

For this clone: The junction does not match germline at one end; this may be a read error. The chain employs TRBV7-9 and TRBJ2-7, with D perhaps given as TRBD1 or TRBD2 (5 bases each). Per the germline V gene, CDR1 is SEHNR and CDR2 is FQNEAQ (reference sequence). This CDR3 is 13 amino acids long. CDR3 loop: CASSLGDPYEQYF. CDR3 coding DNA: TGTGCCAGCAGTTTAGGGGACCCGTACGAGCAGTACTTC.

V usage is TRBV2 and J usage is TRBJ2-2; the D is unclear. Germline CDR1 SNHLY, CDR2 FYNNEI. Trimming stripped 11 bases from V and 3 bases from J, with 13 bases between. CDR3 length equals 13 residues. CDR3: CAATIRDTGELFF. The CDR3 DNA reads TGTGCCGCCACCATTAGGGACACCGGGGAGCTGTTTTTT.

This clone came up once. The V gene is TRBV4-1, the J gene TRBJ2-3; 9 bases line up with TRBD2. Germline V lookup: CDR1 MGHRA, CDR2 YSYEKL. The V segment lost 2 bases and the J segment 1 base; nucleotides outside the gene matches: 1. The length of the CDR3 is 15 residues. The CDR3 DNA follows: TGCGCCAGCAGCCAAAGACTAGCGGGCACAGATACGCAGTATTTT. Its translation is CASSQRLAGTDTQYF.

V usage is TRBV5-4 and J usage is TRBJ1-1; D might be TRBD1 (6 bases). The CDR3 runs to 14 residues. CDR1 and CDR2 (germline): SGHNT, YYREEE (reference sequence). Trimming removed 0 bases at V and 10 bases at J, with 16 bases between. The DNA of the CDR3 is TGTGCCAGCAGCTTGGGGCCAGGGGCTCGTAGAGCTTTCTTT. This codes for CASSLGPGARRAFF.

The chain couples TRBV7-2 to TRBJ1-1; TRBD1 agrees at 9 bases. There are 16 residues in the CDR3. In germline, CDR1 is SGHTA, CDR2 FQGNSA. Trimming cost V 4 bases and J 2 bases; bases outside gene matches: 8. Here the CDR3 DNA reads TGTGCCAGCAGCTACCCTGTGGGACAGGGCAACACTGAAGCTTTCTTT. This translates into CASSYPVGQGNTEAFF.

CDR3 protein: CASSLYPSGDEQYF. DNA of the CDR3: TGTGCCAGCAGTTTATATCCCTCGGGAGACGAGCAGTACTTC. This chain connects TRBV27 to TRBJ2-7, with D possibly TRBD2 on 6 matching bases. V was cut by 1 base and J by 5 bases, with 12 bases left in between. Germline loops: CDR1 MNHEY, CDR2 SMNVEV (reference sequence). The CDR3 has 14 amino acids.